This T cell receptor (beta chain) derives from a study of OX40 agonist ivuxolimab in advanced cancers. The overall study: Ivuxolimab is an agonistic anti-OX40 (CD134) antibody, and patients were treated with it.

The table came from immunoSEQ multiplex PCR; TCRdb's copy has only in-frame clones and leaves some out. The data contain around 78,000 clones, approximately 81% of them seen just once; the ten biggest clones take up 3.5% to 6%. This CDR3 has 15 residues. V was clipped by 7 bases and J by 0 bases, with 14 bases between them. CDR1 is SGHDT and CDR2 is YYEEEE in the germline V gene. This specimen consisted of CD4+ or CD8+ T cells sorted from blood, obtained in a trial of the OX40 agonist ivuxolimab. J is TRBJ1-3 and V is TRBV5-6; D is uncertain. The sequence derives from an adult with an advanced solid tumor such as melanoma, head and neck, liver or kidney cancer. CDR3 loop: CASGLDGRSGNTIYF. CDR3 sequence (DNA): TGTGCCAGCGGTTTAGACGGACGCTCTGGAAACACCATATATTTT.